A selection of T cell receptor beta chains follows, all from one sample in a study of radiotherapy plus CTLA-4 blockade in lung cancer. The data were produced by immunoSEQ multiplex PCR, yet TCRdb's version contains in-frame clones alone and is incomplete. The sample has about 25,000 clones; 71% are singletons. The input for sequencing was peripheral blood, taken from a patient treated with radiotherapy plus ipilimumab. All receptors derive from a human donor with non-small cell lung cancer whose response to radiotherapy plus ipilimumab could not be evaluated. The CDR3 runs from the conserved cysteine through the conserved F or W. Each record gives: CDR3 length, V gene, J gene, CDR3 protein.

12	TRBV5-6	TRBJ2-3	CASSLVEDTQYF
16	TRBV5-1	TRBJ1-4	CASSLAGQGYNEKLFF
14	TRBV6-5	TRBJ1-3	CASSPPTGGNTIYF
16	TRBV19	TRBJ2-1	CASSMWRGSSYNEQFF
19	TRBV7-9	TRBJ2-1	CASSLGGLAGGERYNEQFF
15	TRBV5-4	TRBJ2-3	CASSLGRERSDTQYF
15	TRBV9	TRBJ1-3	CASSVAPRGGNTIYF
14	TRBV11-2	TRBJ2-1	CASSLGSGRYEQFF
14	TRBV6-5	TRBJ1-2	CASSPGQGGYGYTF
13	TRBV6-6	TRBJ2-7	CASSSGTPWEQYF
16	TRBV10-1	TRBJ1-3	CASSESRTGAGNTIYF